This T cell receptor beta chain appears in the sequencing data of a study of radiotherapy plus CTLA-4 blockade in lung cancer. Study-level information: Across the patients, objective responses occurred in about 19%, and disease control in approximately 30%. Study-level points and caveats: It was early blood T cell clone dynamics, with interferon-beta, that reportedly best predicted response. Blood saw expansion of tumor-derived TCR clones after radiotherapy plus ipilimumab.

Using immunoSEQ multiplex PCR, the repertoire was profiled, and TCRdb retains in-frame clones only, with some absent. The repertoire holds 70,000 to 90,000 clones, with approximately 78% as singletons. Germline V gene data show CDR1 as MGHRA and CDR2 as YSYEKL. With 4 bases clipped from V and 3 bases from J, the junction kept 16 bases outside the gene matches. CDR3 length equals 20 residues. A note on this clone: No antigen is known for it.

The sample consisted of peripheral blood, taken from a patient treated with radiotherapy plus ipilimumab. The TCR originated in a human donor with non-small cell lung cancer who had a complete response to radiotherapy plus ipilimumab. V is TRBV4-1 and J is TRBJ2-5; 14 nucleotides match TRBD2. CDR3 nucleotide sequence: TGCGCCAGCAGCCCTTGGACTAGCGGGGGGCCGGGCCAGCAAAAAGAGACCCAGTACTTC. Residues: CASSPWTSGGPGQQKETQYF.